Presented here are 21 T cell receptor beta chains from one specimen sequenced in a study of blood T cell repertoires in COVID-19. Repertoires were generated with immunoSEQ multiplex PCR, while TCRdb's copy carries only in-frame clones and drops some. The sample has more than 200,000 clones, 65% to 85% seen once; the top ten hold about 8.1%. Material: peripheral blood. The source is a woman between 50 and 59 years old with acute or convalescent COVID-19.

J is TRBJ2-7 and V is TRBV13; 8 bases agree with TRBD1. Germline trimming cut 6 bases from V and 5 bases from J; bases unmatched to any gene: 9. The CDR3 totals 14 residues. Germline values: CDR1 PRHDT, CDR2 FYEKMQ (reference sequence). The CDR3 nucleotides are TGTGCCAGCAGACTAAGGACAGGGCGCGACGAGCAGTACTTC. This gives the protein CASRLRTGRDEQYF.

The chain recombines TRBV7-9 with TRBJ2-2; TRBD2 matches at 10 bases. The trim removed 9 bases at V and 5 bases at J, leaving 12 bases unmatched. The CDR3 is 16 amino acids. Germline V gene sequence: CDR1 SEHNR, CDR2 FQNEAQ (reference sequence). The CDR3 sequence: CASQQPAAGGTGELFF. In nucleotides, the CDR3 is TGTGCCAGTCAACAGCCGGCAGCGGGAGGGACCGGGGAGCTGTTTTTT.

This chain connects TRBV6-6 to TRBJ1-2; a weak D match, TRBD1 (6 bases). Per germline, CDR1 MNHNY and CDR2 SVGAGI (reference sequence). The V end was cut by 6 bases, the J end by 8 bases, with 10 bases between. This CDR3 is 11 amino acids long. The CDR3 reads CASRGGGGYTF. CDR3 DNA: TGTGCCAGCAGAGGGGGAGGGGGCTACACCTTC.

This CDR3 reads CASSERGIKGSVLTF. In DNA form, the CDR3 reads TGTGCCAGCAGTGAAAGGGGGATTAAGGGATCCGTCCTGACTTTC. The chain combines TRBV4-2 with TRBJ2-6; possibly TRBD1 for D (6 bases). Trimming took 6 bases from V and 12 from J, leaving 21 bases between them. The CDR3 loop spans 15 amino acids. Germline loops: CDR1 LGHNA, CDR2 YNFKEQ.

The V call is TRBV24-1, the J call TRBJ2-6; the D is unclear. The germline V and J ends were trimmed by 5 bases and 2 bases, with 9 bases remaining between them. Germline CDR1 KGHDR, CDR2 SFDVKD. This CDR3 region has 15 residues. CDR3 region: CATSVSRAGANVLTF. CDR3 in DNA: TGTGCCACCAGTGTCTCAAGAGCTGGGGCCAACGTCCTGACTTTC.

This rearrangement joins TRBV6-6 to TRBJ2-7, with D perhaps TRBD1 (5 bases). Trimming took off 4 bases at V and 2 bases at J, with 15 bases between the two ends. CDR3 length equals 15 residues. Looked up from germline, CDR1 is MNHNY and CDR2 is SVGAGI (reference sequence). CDR3 DNA sequence: TGTGCCAGCAGTTCCCCCCAGACAGCTACCTACGAGCAGTACTTC. Its protein product is CASSSPQTATYEQYF.

The rearrangement joins TRBV27 to TRBJ2-7; D is perhaps TRBD1 (5 bases). CDR3 length: 14 amino acids. CDR1 is MNHEY, CDR2 SMNVEV, per germline (reference sequence). Trimming cost V 1 base and J 5 bases, with 12 bases left between them. The CDR3 loop reads CASSLYTGSNEQYF. CDR3 DNA sequence: TGTGCCAGCAGTTTATACACAGGTTCCAACGAGCAGTACTTC.

This clone is a singleton in its sample. The chain carries TRBV19 and TRBJ2-1; 8 positions match TRBD1. The junction had 2 bases not matched to a gene; V was cut back by 3 bases and J by 1 base. This CDR3 is 15 amino acids long. Germline CDR1 LNHDA, CDR2 SQIVND (reference sequence). The CDR3 loop reads CASSMGDRSYNEQFF. The CDR3 nucleotides read TGTGCCAGTAGTATGGGGGACAGGTCCTACAATGAGCAGTTCTTC.

The chain carries TRBV19 and TRBJ2-2; 9 bases agree with TRBD1. The V and J ends lost 3 bases and 5 bases, in that order; junction bases with no gene match: 4. This CDR3 is built from 15 residues. Germline CDR1 and CDR2: LNHDA and SQIVND (reference sequence). CDR3 amino acids: CASSMDRGLTGELFF. CDR3 coding DNA: TGTGCCAGTAGTATGGACAGGGGACTTACCGGGGAGCTGTTTTTT. The full variable domain, in which reference TRBV19 and TRBJ2-2 provide the parts outside the CDR3, is DGGITQSPKYLFRKEGQNVTLSCEQNLNHDAMYWYRQDPGQGLRLIYYSQIVNDFQKGDIAEGYSVSREKKESFPLTVTSAQKNPTAFYLCASSMDRGLTGELFFGEGSRLTVL.

V usage is TRBV28 and J usage is TRBJ1-2; 8 bases fit TRBD1. The CDR3 runs 14 residues. V was pared by 7 bases and J by 4 bases, with 8 bases of the junction left unmatched. Looked up from germline, CDR1 is MDHEN and CDR2 is SYDVKM. This CDR3 is CASIWAGGVYGYTF. As DNA, the CDR3 is TGTGCCAGCATCTGGGCAGGGGGCGTCTATGGCTACACCTTC.

The CDR3 sequence: CASREGLEAYYEQYF. The DNA of the CDR3 is TGTGCCAGCAGGGAGGGGCTGGAAGCTTACTACGAGCAGTACTTC. This chain joins TRBV2 and TRBJ2-7; D may be TRBD2 (6 bases). Germline V gives CDR1 SNHLY, CDR2 FYNNEI. The CDR3 spans 15 residues. Trimming took 6 bases from V and 3 from J, leaving 18 bases between them.

V and J are TRBV29-1 and TRBJ2-7, with TRBD2 as a possible D gene (5 bases). This CDR3 has 15 residues. Germline CDR1 is SQVTM and CDR2 is ANQGSEA. The ends were cut back, 6 bases at V and 3 bases at J, with 21 bases in the middle. CDR3 sequence: CSVSLTRESFYEQYF. The DNA for the CDR3 is TGCAGCGTGTCATTGACCCGGGAAAGCTTCTACGAGCAGTACTTC.

This chain uses TRBV5-6 with TRBJ1-2; no definite D call. Germline lookup yields CDR1 SGHDT and CDR2 YYEEEE. The CDR3 is made up of 12 amino acids. Trimming took off 4 bases at V and 3 bases at J, with 7 bases between the two ends. DNA of the CDR3: TGTGCCAGCAGCATAAGAGACTATGGCTACACCTTC. As protein: CASSIRDYGYTF.

The rearrangement uses TRBV27 and TRBJ2-2; 7 nucleotides agree with TRBD1. CDR1 and CDR2 from the germline V gene are MNHEY and SMNVEV (reference sequence). The CDR3 is 13 amino acids. After removal of 10 bases from V and 1 base from J, the junction contained 3 bases not matched to a gene. CDR3 amino acids: CATRQGNTGELFF. CDR3 DNA: TGTGCCACCAGACAGGGGAACACCGGGGAGCTGTTTTTT.

This chain links TRBV3-1 (or the pseudogene TRBV3-2) with TRBJ2-3, with D perhaps matching TRBD1 (6 bases). Between the trimmed V and J ends, which lost 10 bases and 0 bases, there was a span of 8 bases. Per germline, CDR1 LGHDT and CDR2 YNNKEL (reference sequence). The CDR3 loop spans 12 amino acids. CDR3 sequence reads: CATGVSTDTQYF. As DNA, the CDR3 is TGTGCCACAGGGGTAAGCACAGATACGCAGTATTTT.

The rearrangement links TRBV6-5 to TRBJ2-5, with TRBD1 identical over 8 bases. Germline lookup yields CDR1 MNHEY and CDR2 SVGAGI. The junction had 16 bases not matched to a gene; V was cut back by 6 bases and J by 13 bases. The CDR3 covers 14 residues. The CDR3 DNA reads TGTGCCAGCAGCCTAGCAGGGGGCCATGGGTACCGGTACTTC. Its translation is CASSLAGGHGYRYF.

The chain couples TRBV28 to TRBJ1-2, with D possibly TRBD1 on 5 matching bases. V shed 2 bases and J shed 5 bases, with 15 bases lying between them. From germline, CDR1 is MDHEN and CDR2 SYDVKM. The CDR3 is made up of 15 amino acids. The CDR3 loop reads CASSLIGRAGYGYTF. The CDR3 DNA is TGTGCCAGCAGTTTAATCGGCAGGGCGGGGTATGGCTACACCTTC.

This sequence joins TRBV27 and TRBJ2-3; 8 bases line up with TRBD1. Germline loops: CDR1 MNHEY, CDR2 SMNVEV (reference sequence). The CDR3 covers 17 residues. The V segment lost 9 bases and the J segment 0 bases; nucleotides outside the gene matches: 14. CDR3 in DNA: TGTGCCAGTCCACCGACCCCCCGGGACAGGAGCACAGATACGCAGTATTTT. Its translation is CASPPTPRDRSTDTQYF.

V gene TRBV28 combines with J gene TRBJ1-2, with a tentative D call TRBD1 (5 bases). Germline CDR1 reads MDHEN; CDR2 reads SYDVKM. The CDR3 totals 12 residues. With 6 bases removed from V and 5 bases from J, the gap between germline ends came to 10 bases. CDR3 sequence reads: CASSKGLYGYTF. CDR3 sequence (DNA): TGTGCCAGCAGCAAGGGACTGTATGGCTACACCTTC.

V is TRBV2 and J is TRBJ2-5, with D tentatively TRBD2 (5 bases). This CDR3 comprises 13 residues. Trimming pared 4 bases from V and 5 bases from J, leaving 11 bases between. Germline lookup yields CDR1 SNHLY and CDR2 FYNNEI. The CDR3 DNA reads TGTGCCAGCAGTGGTATAGCGAGGGAGACCCAGTACTTC. Encoded protein: CASSGIARETQYF.

The chain uses TRBV27 and TRBJ2-7; 10 positions match TRBD2. The CDR3 length is 14 residues. Germline values: CDR1 MNHEY, CDR2 SMNVEV (reference sequence). V lost 5 bases, J lost 4 bases, and 5 bases stayed unmatched. The CDR3 DNA reads TGTGCCAGCAGTCAACCGGGACTAGCGTACGAGCAGTACTTC. This gives the protein CASSQPGLAYEQYF.